The present T cell receptor (beta chain) was sequenced within a study of regulatory T cells (dated by TCRdb to the late 2010s). For the wider study: Between CD3G-deficient patients and healthy controls, the study compared T-cell receptor beta repertoires in sorted regulatory T cells, conventional CD4+ T cells and CD8+ T cells. Beyond this particular receptor, the publication reports: Conventional CD4+ T cells from CD3G-deficient patients were enriched for hydrophobic residues at CDR3 positions 6 and 7, suggesting more self-reactive specificities. Patient repertoires showed restricted unique TRB V-J pairs and skewed V and J gene usage, most marked in regulatory T cells.

About this clone: Its antigen is not yet known. Per-base qualities were not stored, and no clone one base away is much larger.

Every CD3G-deficient patient showed evidence of autoimmunity, and the autoimmunity was more severe in two of the patients. Patients ranged from 2 to 39 years of age at testing and had reduced naive and increased memory CD4+ and CD8+ T-cell proportions. CD4+ cells were FACS-sorted into CD25-high CD127-low regulatory T cells and CD25-low CD127-high conventional CD4+ T cells. The patient group comprised about six individuals with CD3G deficiency. Patient samples and clinical data came from an international physician network spanning the United States, Europe and Asia. Ficoll density separation was used to isolate peripheral blood mononuclear cells. The CDR3 contains 14 residues, cysteine and phenylalanine counted. Of all the DNA, just the CDR3 is kept, 42 bases in frame from base 1. For this chain, trimming is 4 bases at the V end and 5 bases at the J end, and the number of junction bases without a gene match is 6. CDR1 and CDR2, looked up from the germline V gene, are MNHNS and SASEGT.

In the multiplex PCR, 52 forward TRBV primers and 13 reverse TRBJ primers were used, and assay-based and computational corrections were applied for amplification bias. Within the immunoSEQ assay, multiplex PCR amplified rearranged TRB loci from genomic DNA. An Illumina HiSeq platform was used to sequence the TRB amplicons. On the authors' methods: Raw sequences were error-filtered and aligned to reference gene sequences by custom algorithms and were subsequently analyzed with the immunoSEQ online tools. Productive and nonproductive TRB rearrangement frequencies were evaluated among both unique and total sequences. Assessment of potential self-reactivity relied on the hydrophobicity of positions 6 and 7 in the TRB CDR3, along with their amino acid composition. Prism software was used to run t tests, Mann-Whitney tests or two-way ANOVA for comparisons between groups. In TCRdb, the immuneACCESS table is reduced to in-frame sequences with V and J assigned. These tables do not hold every clone; where another copy was compared, an unresolved V gene accounts for under half, and the others remain unexplained. The V and J calls and clone size come from that table; D and trimming were worked out from the DNA. Here the sample has under 30,000 clones; about 88% occur a single time. The top ten clonotypes cover approximately 1.3% of the sample.

The sequenced sample was conventional CD4+ T cells sorted from blood. The sequence came from a child younger than 18 with CD3G deficiency. Here the chain combines TRBV6-1 and TRBJ2-7; 9 of the junction bases match TRBD2. The CDR3: CASSVAGASHEQYF. The nucleotide sequence reads as follows: TGTGCCAGCAGTGTAGCGGGAGCATCGCACGAGCAGTACTTC.